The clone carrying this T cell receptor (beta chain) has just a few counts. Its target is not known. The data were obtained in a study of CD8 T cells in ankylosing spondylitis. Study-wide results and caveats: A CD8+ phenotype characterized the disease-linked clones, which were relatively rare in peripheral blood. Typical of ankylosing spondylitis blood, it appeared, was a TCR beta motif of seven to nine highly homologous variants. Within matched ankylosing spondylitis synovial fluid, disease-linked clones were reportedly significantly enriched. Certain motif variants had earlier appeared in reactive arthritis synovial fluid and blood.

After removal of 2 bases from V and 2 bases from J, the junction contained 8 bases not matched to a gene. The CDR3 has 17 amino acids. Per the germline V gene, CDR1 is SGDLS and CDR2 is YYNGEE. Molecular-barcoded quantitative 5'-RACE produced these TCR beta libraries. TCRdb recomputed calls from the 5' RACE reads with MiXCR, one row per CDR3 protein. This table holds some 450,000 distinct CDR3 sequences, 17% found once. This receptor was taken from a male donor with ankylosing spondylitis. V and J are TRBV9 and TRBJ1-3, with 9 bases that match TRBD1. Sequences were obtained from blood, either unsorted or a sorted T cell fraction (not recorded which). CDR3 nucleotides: TGTGCCAGCAGCGTCTCCCTTGACAGGGGGACTGGAAACACCATATATTTT. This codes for CASSVSLDRGTGNTIYF.